This T cell receptor (beta chain) was recorded in a study of identical twins. TCRdb ran MiXCR on the 5' RACE reads and lists one entry per CDR3 protein. The repertoire holds roughly 480,000 distinct CDR3 sequences, with approximately 24% as singletons. V was shortened by 0 bases and J by 0 bases, with 10 bases between the two germline ends. This CDR3 is 16 amino acids long. The germline CDR1 and CDR2 sequences are SGHRS and YFSETQ. Overall study findings and caveats: While abundant cord blood beta clonotypes carried fewer insertions, memory repertoires showed no such pattern.

This clonotype was counted a few times. The antigen is not known. The sample was also linked to a second study, of T cells expressing NK-cell markers. That study adds: These same clonotypes (in several donors) also led the CD3+CD56-NKG2C+ fraction.

The receptor's source is a woman aged 18-29 years in good health. Sequenced sample: CD4+ T cells sorted from blood. This chain links TRBV5-1 with TRBJ2-1; possibly TRBD2 for D (6 bases). CDR3 sequence: CASSLDLRGSYNEQFF. In DNA form, the CDR3 reads TGCGCCAGCAGCTTGGATCTGCGGGGCTCCTACAATGAGCAGTTCTTC.